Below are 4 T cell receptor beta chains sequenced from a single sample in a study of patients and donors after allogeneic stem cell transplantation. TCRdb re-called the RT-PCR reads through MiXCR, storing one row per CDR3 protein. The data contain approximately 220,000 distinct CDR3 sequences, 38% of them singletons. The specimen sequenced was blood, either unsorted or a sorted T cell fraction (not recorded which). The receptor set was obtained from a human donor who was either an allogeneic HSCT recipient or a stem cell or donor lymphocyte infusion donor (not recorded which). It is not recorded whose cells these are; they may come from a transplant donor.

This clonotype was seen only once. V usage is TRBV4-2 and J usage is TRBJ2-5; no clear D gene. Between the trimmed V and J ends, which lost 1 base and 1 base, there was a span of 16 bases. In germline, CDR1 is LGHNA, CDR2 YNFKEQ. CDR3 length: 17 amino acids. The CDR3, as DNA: TGTGCCAGCAGCCAAGTTCGGGCGGCGACTCCCCAAGAGACCCAGTACTTC. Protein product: CASSQVRAATPQETQYF.

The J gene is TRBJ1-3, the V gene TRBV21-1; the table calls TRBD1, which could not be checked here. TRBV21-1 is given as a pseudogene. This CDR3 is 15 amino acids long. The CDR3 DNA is TGTGCCAGCACCCTCCGGGACACTTCTGGAAACACCATATATTTT. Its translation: CASTLRDTSGNTIYF.

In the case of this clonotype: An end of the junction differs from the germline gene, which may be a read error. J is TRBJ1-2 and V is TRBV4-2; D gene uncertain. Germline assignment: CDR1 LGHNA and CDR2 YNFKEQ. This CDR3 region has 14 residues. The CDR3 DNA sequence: TGTGCCAGCAGCCAAGGTTTCCGGAGCTATGGCTGCACCTTC. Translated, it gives CASSQGFRSYGCTF.

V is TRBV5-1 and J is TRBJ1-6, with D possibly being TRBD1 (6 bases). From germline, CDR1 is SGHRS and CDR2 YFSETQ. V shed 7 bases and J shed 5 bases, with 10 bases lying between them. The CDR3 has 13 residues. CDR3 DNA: TGCGCCAGCCAACAGGGTAATAATTCACCCCTCCACTTT. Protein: CASQQGNNSPLHF.